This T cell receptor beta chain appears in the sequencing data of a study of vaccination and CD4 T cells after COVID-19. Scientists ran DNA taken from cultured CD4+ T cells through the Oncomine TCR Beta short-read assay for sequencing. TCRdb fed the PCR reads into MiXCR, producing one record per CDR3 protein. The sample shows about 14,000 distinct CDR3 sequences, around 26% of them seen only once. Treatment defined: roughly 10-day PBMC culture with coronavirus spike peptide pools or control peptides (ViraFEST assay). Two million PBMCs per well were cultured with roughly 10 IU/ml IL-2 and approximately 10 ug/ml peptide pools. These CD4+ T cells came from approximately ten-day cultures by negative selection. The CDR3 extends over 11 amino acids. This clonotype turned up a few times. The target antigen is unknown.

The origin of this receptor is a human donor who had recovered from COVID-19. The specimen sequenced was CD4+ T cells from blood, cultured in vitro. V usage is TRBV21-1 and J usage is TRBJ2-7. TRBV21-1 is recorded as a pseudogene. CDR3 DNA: TGTGCCAGCAGCGGACCGCCCGAGCAGTACTTC. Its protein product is CASSGPPEQYF.